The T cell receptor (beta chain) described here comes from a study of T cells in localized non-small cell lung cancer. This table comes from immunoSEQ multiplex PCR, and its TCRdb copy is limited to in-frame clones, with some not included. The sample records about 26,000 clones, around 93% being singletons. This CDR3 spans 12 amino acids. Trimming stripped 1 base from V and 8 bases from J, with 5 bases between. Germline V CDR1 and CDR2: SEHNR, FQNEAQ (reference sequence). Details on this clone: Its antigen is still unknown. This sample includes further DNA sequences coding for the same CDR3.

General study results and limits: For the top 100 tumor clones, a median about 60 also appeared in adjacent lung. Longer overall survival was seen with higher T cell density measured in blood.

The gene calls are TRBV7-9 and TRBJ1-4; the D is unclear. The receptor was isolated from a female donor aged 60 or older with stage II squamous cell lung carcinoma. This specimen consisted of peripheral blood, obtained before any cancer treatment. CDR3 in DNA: TGTGCCAGCAGCTTAGGAGGCGAAAAACTGTTTTTT. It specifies CASSLGGEKLFF.